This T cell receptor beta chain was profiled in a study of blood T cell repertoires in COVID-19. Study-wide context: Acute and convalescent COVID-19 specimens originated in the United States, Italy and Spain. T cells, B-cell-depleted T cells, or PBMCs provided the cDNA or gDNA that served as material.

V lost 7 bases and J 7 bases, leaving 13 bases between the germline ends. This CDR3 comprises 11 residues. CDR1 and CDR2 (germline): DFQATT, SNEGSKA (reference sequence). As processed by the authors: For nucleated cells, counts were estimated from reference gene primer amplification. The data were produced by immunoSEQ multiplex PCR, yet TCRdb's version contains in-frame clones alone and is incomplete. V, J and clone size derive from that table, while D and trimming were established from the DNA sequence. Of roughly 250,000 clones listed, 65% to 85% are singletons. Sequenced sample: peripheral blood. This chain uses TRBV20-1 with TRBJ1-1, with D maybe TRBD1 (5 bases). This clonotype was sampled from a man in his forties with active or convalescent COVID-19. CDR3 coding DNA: TGCAGTGTCCGGGGGATAGGTGAAGCTTTCTTT. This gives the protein CSVRGIGEAFF.